The 20 T cell receptor beta chains listed next were all sequenced from one sample in a study of cytotoxic CD8 clonotypes in ibrutinib-treated CLL. The assay was immunoSEQ multiplex PCR, and TCRdb's table has in-frame clones only and misses some. Of about 50,000 clones listed, approximately 87% were seen once; the top ten hold roughly 21%. The sequencing here drew on PBMCs, taken after 24 months of ibrutinib treatment. All receptors come from a human donor with chronic lymphocytic leukemia.

V usage is TRBV30 and J usage is TRBJ1-5; unclear D gene. V dropped 3 bases and J dropped 7 bases, with 13 bases sitting between them. The CDR3 extends over 13 amino acids. Germline loops: CDR1 GTSNPN, CDR2 SVGIG (reference sequence). CDR3 bases: TGTGCCTGGAGCGTAACGACGGTCCAGCCCCAGCATTTT. Translating gives CAWSVTTVQPQHF.

The rearrangement joins TRBV19 to TRBJ2-4; TRBD1 matches at 7 bases. Germline CDR1 LNHDA, CDR2 SQIVND (reference sequence). V dropped 5 bases and J dropped 0; count of bases not matched to a gene: 7. The CDR3 is made up of 16 amino acids. CDR3 DNA sequence: TGTGCCAGTAGTCCCTGGGACAGTCTAGCCAAAAACATTCAGTACTTC. Encoded protein: CASSPWDSLAKNIQYF.

V gene TRBV7-9 combines with J gene TRBJ2-7; 8 bases are shared with TRBD2. Germline CDR1 and CDR2: SEHNR and FQNEAQ (reference sequence). CDR3 size: 13 residues. V dropped 1 base and J dropped 7; count of bases not matched to a gene: 3. Written as DNA, the CDR3 is TGTGCCAGCAGCTTAGGCTCGGGAGGGGAGCAGTACTTC. Its protein is CASSLGSGGEQYF.

This clone was seen only once. This chain joins TRBV5-8 and TRBJ1-4; TRBD1 is a possible D gene (6 bases). The germline V gene encodes CDR1 SGHTS and CDR2 YDEGEE. The ends were cut back, 1 base at V and 3 bases at J, with 7 bases in the middle. The CDR3 has 14 residues. The CDR3 region has the DNA TGTGCCAGCAGCTTGACAGGGTCTAATGAAAAACTGTTTTTT. This gives the protein CASSLTGSNEKLFF.

J is TRBJ2-7 and V is TRBV6-1; no firm D call. V was clipped by 3 bases and J by 0 bases, with 6 bases between them. CDR1 is MNHNS and CDR2 is SASEGT in the germline V gene. This CDR3 has 13 residues. CDR3 sequence reads: CASSDRSSYEQYF. In DNA form, the CDR3 reads TGTGCCAGCAGTGACAGGAGCTCCTACGAGCAGTACTTC.

The V gene is TRBV5-4, the J gene TRBJ1-2; D unresolved. Germline V gene data show CDR1 as SGHNT and CDR2 as YYREEE (reference sequence). The CDR3 extends over 15 amino acids. V was trimmed by 2 bases and J by 5 bases, leaving 16 bases between them. CDR3 in amino acids: CASSLKADGFYGYTF. CDR3 sequence (DNA): TGTGCCAGCAGCTTAAAAGCTGACGGATTTTATGGCTACACCTTC.

V is TRBV25-1 and J is TRBJ1-1; D uncertain. CDR1 MGHDK and CDR2 SYGVNS come from the germline V gene. Trimming took 4 bases from V and 1 from J, leaving 7 bases between them. The CDR3 runs 13 residues. The CDR3 DNA reads as TGTGCCAGCAGTGCGGCAGCGAACACTGAAGCTTTCTTT. It is translated as CASSAAANTEAFF.

The chain employs TRBV7-2 and TRBJ2-3, with D uncertain. This CDR3 contains 13 residues. V was cut by 5 bases and J by 0 bases, with 6 bases left in between. Germline V CDR1 and CDR2: SGHTA, FQGNSA. In DNA form, the CDR3 reads TGTGCCAGCAGCGCCCTTAGCACAGATACGCAGTATTTT. This gives the protein CASSALSTDTQYF.

The V and J genes are TRBV23-1 and TRBJ2-5; perhaps D is TRBD1 or TRBD2 (5 bases each). TRBV23-1 qualifies as an ORF whose function is uncertain. Trimming stripped 0 bases from V and 5 bases from J, with 13 bases between. The length of the CDR3 is 15 residues. This CDR3 reads CASSQSAGTMETQYF. The CDR3 DNA sequence: TGCGCCAGCAGTCAATCCGCCGGGACGATGGAGACCCAGTACTTC.

Here the CDR3 DNA reads TGTGCCAGTAGTATGTACGGGGACACTGAAGCTTTCTTT. Its protein is CASSMYGDTEAFF. V and J are TRBV19 and TRBJ1-1; no definite D call. Germline V CDR1 and CDR2: LNHDA, SQIVND (reference sequence). This CDR3 spans 13 amino acids. Trimming left V 3 bases short and J 3 bases short, with 8 bases between.

The chain carries TRBV12-5 and TRBJ2-5; the D is unclear. The V end lost 0 bases, the J end lost 9 bases, and 11 bases lay between the germline ends. This CDR3 contains 13 residues. Germline CDR1 and CDR2: LGHNT and FRNRAP. The CDR3 spells CASGLVPLPAQYF. CDR3 in DNA: TGTGCTAGTGGTTTGGTCCCCCTTCCGGCCCAGTACTTC.

This clone was picked up one time. The gene calls are TRBV5-6 and TRBJ1-2; D is undetermined. The CDR3 sequence is 14 residues long. With 6 bases removed from V and 0 bases from J, the gap between germline ends came to 12 bases. The V gene's germline CDR1 is SGHDT and CDR2 YYEEEE. In nucleotides, the CDR3 is TGTGCCAGCAACCGACGGGAAGCTAACTATGGCTACACCTTC. Its translation: CASNRREANYGYTF.

The rearrangement links TRBV5-1 to TRBJ2-7, with 10 bases aligning to TRBD2. V was pared by 0 bases and J by 7 bases, with 10 bases of the junction left unmatched. The CDR3 loop spans 16 amino acids. Germline CDR1 SGHRS, CDR2 YFSETQ. This CDR3 is CASSLVLTSGRGEQYF. CDR3 nucleotide sequence: TGCGCCAGCAGCTTGGTTTTGACTAGCGGGCGGGGGGAGCAGTACTTC.

The chain carries TRBV6-1 and TRBJ2-3, with TRBD2 matching 13 bases. The CDR3 has 15 amino acids. V dropped 6 bases and J dropped 4; count of bases not matched to a gene: 4. CDR1 is MNHNS, CDR2 SASEGT, per germline. CDR3 sequence (DNA): TGTGCCAGCAGGCAACTAGCGGGAGGGGCAGATACGCAGTATTTT. Translated, it gives CASRQLAGGADTQYF.

This chain joins TRBV18 and TRBJ2-1; D unresolved. This CDR3 has 15 residues. Germline V gives CDR1 KGHSH, CDR2 LQKENI. The ends were cut back, 4 bases at V and 0 bases at J, with 10 bases in the middle. CDR3 loop: CASSLGPSSYNEQFF. The CDR3 DNA follows: TGTGCCAGCTCACTTGGACCCAGCTCCTACAATGAGCAGTTCTTC.

This clone was detected a few times. Within the sample, other DNA sequences also encode this same CDR3. The rearrangement links TRBV9 to TRBJ2-5, with D unclear. This CDR3 spans 14 amino acids. Trimming shortened V by 2 bases and J by 1 base, and 9 bases separated the two germline ends. CDR1 SGDLS and CDR2 YYNGEE come from the germline V gene. DNA for the CDR3: TGTGCCAGCAGCGTGGAGTTGGCCCAAGAGACCCAGTACTTC. Protein product: CASSVELAQETQYF.

For this clone: One end of the junction fails to match germline, which may point to a read error. The V gene is TRBV29-1, the J gene TRBJ1-1, with D possibly TRBD1 on 5 matching bases. This CDR3 has 13 amino acids. CDR1 and CDR2 from the germline V gene are SQVTM and ANQGSEA. The CDR3 nucleotides are TGCAGCGTTGAACGGGGGGGGAACTCTGAAGCTTTCTTT. Amino acids: CSVERGGNSEAFF.

This chain connects TRBV10-3 to TRBJ1-3; D ambiguous. This CDR3 comprises 15 residues. The germline gives CDR1 ENHRY, CDR2 SYGVKD. The ends were cut back, 6 bases at V and 0 bases at J, with 12 bases in the middle. The CDR3 region is CAISRDPSSGNTIYF. The CDR3 region has the DNA TGTGCCATCAGCAGAGACCCGAGCTCTGGAAACACCATATATTTT.

The chain's CDR3 is CASSYGTDLIEQFF. The CDR3, as DNA: TGTGCCAGCAGCTATGGGACCGACTTGATTGAGCAGTTCTTC. The V call is TRBV5-6, the J call TRBJ2-1, with D perhaps given as TRBD1 or TRBD2 (5 bases each). Germline values: CDR1 SGHDT, CDR2 YYEEEE. V was pared by 3 bases and J by 9 bases, with 16 bases between. This CDR3 spans 14 amino acids.

The V call is TRBV4-2, the J call TRBJ2-7; 8 nucleotides match TRBD2. The CDR3 extends over 14 amino acids. Germline lookup yields CDR1 LGHNA and CDR2 YNFKEQ. Germline trimming cut 2 bases from V and 4 bases from J; bases unmatched to any gene: 4. The CDR3 coding sequence is TGTGCCAGCAGCCAAACGGGAGGGGTATACGAGCAGTACTTC. Its translation: CASSQTGGVYEQYF.